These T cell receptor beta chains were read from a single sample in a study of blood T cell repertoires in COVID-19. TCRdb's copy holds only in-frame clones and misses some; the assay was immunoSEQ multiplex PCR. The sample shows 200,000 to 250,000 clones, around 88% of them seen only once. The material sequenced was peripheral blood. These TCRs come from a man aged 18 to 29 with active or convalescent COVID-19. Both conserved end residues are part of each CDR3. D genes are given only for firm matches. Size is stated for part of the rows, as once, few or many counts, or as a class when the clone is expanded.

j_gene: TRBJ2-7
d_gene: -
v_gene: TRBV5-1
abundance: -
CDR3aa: CASSHGQTSSTYEQYF
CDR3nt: TGCGCCAGCAGCCACGGACAGACCTCATCCACCTACGAGCAGTACTTC

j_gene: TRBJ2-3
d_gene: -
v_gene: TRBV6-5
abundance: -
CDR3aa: CASTVSLTDTQYF
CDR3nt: TGTGCCAGCACCGTCTCCCTCACAGATACGCAGTATTTT

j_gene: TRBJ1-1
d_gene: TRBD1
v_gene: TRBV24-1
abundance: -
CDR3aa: CATSADRGQGPLSNTEAFF
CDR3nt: TGTGCCACCAGTGCGGATCGGGGACAGGGGCCACTATCGAACACTGAAGCTTTCTTT

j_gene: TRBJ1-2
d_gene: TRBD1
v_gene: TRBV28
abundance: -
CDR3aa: CASRRRQGDYGYTF
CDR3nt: TGTGCCAGCAGACGTAGACAGGGAGACTATGGCTACACCTTC

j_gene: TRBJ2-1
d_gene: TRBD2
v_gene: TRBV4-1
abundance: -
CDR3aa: CASSQESGLAANEQFF
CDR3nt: TGCGCCAGCAGCCAAGAGTCGGGCCTAGCGGCCAATGAGCAGTTCTTC

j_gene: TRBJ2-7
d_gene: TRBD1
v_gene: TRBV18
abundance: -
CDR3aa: CASSPLGQTAYEQYF
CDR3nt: TGTGCCAGCTCACCATTGGGACAGACGGCCTACGAGCAGTACTTC

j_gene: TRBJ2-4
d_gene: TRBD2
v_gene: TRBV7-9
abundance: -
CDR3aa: CASSSPGGAKNIQYF
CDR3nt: TGTGCCAGCAGCTCCCCCGGGGGGGCCAAAAACATTCAGTACTTC

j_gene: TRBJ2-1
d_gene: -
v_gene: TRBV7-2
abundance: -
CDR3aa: CASSLVASGGGNNEQFF
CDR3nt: TGTGCCAGCAGCTTAGTAGCTAGCGGAGGGGGAAACAATGAGCAGTTCTTC

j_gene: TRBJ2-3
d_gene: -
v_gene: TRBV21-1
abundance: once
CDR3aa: CASSKAIRAWFGTDTQYF
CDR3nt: TGTGCCAGCAGCAAAGCGATCAGGGCATGGTTTGGCACAGATACGCAGTATTTT

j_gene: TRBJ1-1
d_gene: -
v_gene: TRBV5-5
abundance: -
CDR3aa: CASSLRGGNTEAFF
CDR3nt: TGTGCCAGCAGCCTAAGGGGGGGTAACACTGAAGCTTTCTTT

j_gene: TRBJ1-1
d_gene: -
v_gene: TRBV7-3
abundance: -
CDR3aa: CASSLSSRTNTEAFF
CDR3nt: TGTGCCAGCAGCTTAAGTTCCAGAACCAACACTGAAGCTTTCTTT

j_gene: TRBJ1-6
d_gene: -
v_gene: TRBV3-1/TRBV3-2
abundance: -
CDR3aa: CASTREGMNSPLHF
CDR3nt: TGTGCCAGCACCCGGGAGGGGATGAATTCACCCCTCCACTTT

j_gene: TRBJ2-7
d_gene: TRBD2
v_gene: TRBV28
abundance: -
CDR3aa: CASSLTREGPVYYEQYF
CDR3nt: TGTGCCAGCAGTTTAACGCGGGAGGGCCCCGTATACTACGAGCAGTACTTC

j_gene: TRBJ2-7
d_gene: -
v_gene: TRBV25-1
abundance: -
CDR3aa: CASSEGPGDPYEQYF
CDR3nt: TGTGCCAGCAGTGAAGGCCCAGGGGACCCCTACGAGCAGTACTTC

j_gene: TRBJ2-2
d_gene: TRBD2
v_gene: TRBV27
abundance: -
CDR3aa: CASSKQAGVTGELFF
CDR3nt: TGTGCCAGCAGTAAGCAAGCGGGAGTCACCGGGGAGCTGTTTTTT

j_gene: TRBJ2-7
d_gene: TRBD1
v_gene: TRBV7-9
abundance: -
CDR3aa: CASSPLLGQVILEQYF
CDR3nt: TGTGCCAGCAGCCCGCTATTGGGACAGGTCATACTCGAGCAGTACTTC

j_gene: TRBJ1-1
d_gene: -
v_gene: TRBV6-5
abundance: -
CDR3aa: CASSYVTGPNTEAFF
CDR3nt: TGTGCCAGCAGTTATGTTACAGGCCCGAACACTGAAGCTTTCTTT

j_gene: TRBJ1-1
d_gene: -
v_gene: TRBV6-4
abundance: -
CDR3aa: CASSDSPGYTEAFF
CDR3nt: TGTGCCAGCAGTGACTCGCCAGGGTACACTGAAGCTTTCTTT

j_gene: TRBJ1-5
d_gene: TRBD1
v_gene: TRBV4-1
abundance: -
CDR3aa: CASSQGANIPGTAISNQPQHF
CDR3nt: TGCGCCAGCAGCCAAGGCGCGAATATCCCCGGGACAGCGATTAGCAATCAGCCCCAGCATTTT

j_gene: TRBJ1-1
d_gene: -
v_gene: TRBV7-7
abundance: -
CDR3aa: CASSPLGLGILYTEAFF
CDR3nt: TGTGCTAGCAGCCCCCTCGGACTGGGTATTTTGTACACTGAAGCTTTCTTT

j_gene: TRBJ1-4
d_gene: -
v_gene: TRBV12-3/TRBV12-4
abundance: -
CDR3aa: CASAIQGSEKLFF
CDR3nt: TGTGCCAGCGCCATACAGGGTTCGGAAAAACTGTTTTTT

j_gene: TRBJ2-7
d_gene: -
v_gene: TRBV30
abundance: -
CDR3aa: CAWSDFHRDKSYEQYF
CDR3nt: TGTGCCTGGAGTGATTTCCATCGGGACAAATCCTACGAGCAGTACTTC

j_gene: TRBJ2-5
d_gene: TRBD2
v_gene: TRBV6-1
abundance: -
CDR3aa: CASSGGLAGGGETQYF
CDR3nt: TGTGCCAGCAGTGGAGGACTAGCGGGAGGAGGAGAGACCCAGTACTTC

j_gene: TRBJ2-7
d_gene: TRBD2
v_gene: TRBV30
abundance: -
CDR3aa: CAWSFGRAGEQYF
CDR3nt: TGTGCCTGGAGTTTCGGGAGGGCCGGCGAGCAGTACTTC

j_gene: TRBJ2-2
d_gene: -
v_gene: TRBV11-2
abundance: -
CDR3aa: CASSLDGSGTGELFF
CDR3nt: TGTGCCAGCAGCTTAGACGGATCGGGCACCGGGGAGCTGTTTTTT

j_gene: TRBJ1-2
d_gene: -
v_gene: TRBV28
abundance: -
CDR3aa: CASSPHGTSNYGYTF
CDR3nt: TGTGCCAGCAGTCCCCACGGGACTTCTAACTATGGCTACACCTTC

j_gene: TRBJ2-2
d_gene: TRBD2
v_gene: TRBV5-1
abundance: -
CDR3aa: CASSFGLAGGMNTGELFF
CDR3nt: TGCGCCAGCAGCTTCGGACTAGCGGGAGGCATGAACACCGGGGAGCTGTTTTTT

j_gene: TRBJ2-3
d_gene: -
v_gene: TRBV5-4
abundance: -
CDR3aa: CASSLRVQGTDTQYF
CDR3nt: TGTGCCAGCAGCTTGCGGGTCCAGGGGACAGATACGCAGTATTTT

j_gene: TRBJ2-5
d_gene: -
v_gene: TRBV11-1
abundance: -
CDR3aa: CASGEVEEVQETQYF
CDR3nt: TGTGCCAGCGGAGAGGTCGAGGAGGTTCAAGAGACCCAGTACTTC

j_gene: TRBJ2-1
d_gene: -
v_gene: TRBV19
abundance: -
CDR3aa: CASSNFADNDDEQFF
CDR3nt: TGTGCCAGTAGTAACTTCGCGGACAACGACGATGAGCAGTTCTTC

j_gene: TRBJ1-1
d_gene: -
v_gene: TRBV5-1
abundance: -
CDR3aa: CASSLPGFTEAFF
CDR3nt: TGCGCCAGCAGCTTGCCGGGTTTTACTGAAGCTTTCTTT

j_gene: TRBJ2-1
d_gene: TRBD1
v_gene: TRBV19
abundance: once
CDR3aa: CASRTGTGGGGGYNEQFF
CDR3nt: TGTGCCAGTAGAACCGGGACAGGGGGCGGTGGAGGTTACAATGAGCAGTTCTTC

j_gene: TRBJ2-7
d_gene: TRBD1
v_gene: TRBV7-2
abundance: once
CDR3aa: CASSYGTGGSVRDEQYF
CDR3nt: TGTGCCAGCAGTTACGGGACAGGGGGCTCGGTTAGGGACGAGCAGTACTTC

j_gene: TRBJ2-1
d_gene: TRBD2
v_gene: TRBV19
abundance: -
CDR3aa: CASSVPGLVNEQFF
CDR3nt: TGTGCCAGTAGCGTACCGGGACTAGTCAATGAGCAGTTCTTC

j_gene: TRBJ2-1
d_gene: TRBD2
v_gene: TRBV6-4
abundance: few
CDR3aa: CATSSGRNEQFF
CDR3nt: TGTGCCACCTCTAGCGGGAGAAATGAGCAGTTCTTC

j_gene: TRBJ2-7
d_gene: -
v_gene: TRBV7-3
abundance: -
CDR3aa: CASSRFGVYDEQYF
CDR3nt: TGTGCCAGCAGCCGTTTCGGGGTTTACGACGAGCAGTACTTC

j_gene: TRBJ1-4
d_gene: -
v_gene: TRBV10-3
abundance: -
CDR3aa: CAISPGPTEKLFF
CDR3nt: TGTGCCATCAGCCCTGGGCCTACTGAAAAACTGTTTTTT

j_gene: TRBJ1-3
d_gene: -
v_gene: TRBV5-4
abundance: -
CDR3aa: CASSFRGSEGNTIYF
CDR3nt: TGTGCCAGCAGCTTCCGGGGGTCTGAGGGAAACACCATATATTTT